The present T cell receptor (beta chain) was sequenced within a study of regulatory T cells in long-lasting Graves disease. Study findings and constraints: Patients with persistent disease showed a bias toward TRBV28, TRBJ1-2 and TRBJ2-5.

Turning to this clonotype: What it binds is not known. This may be a read error: a much more frequent sequence differs by one nucleotide.

This CDR3 region has 14 residues. Germline-derived CDR1 and CDR2 are SGDLS and YYNGEE. Time point reported: newly diagnosed GD, antithyroid drugs for less than 3 months. RNA extracted from PBMCs served as the sequencing template. Patients with Graves' disease were diagnosed by American Thyroid Association guidelines. According to the study, TCR beta libraries were built with iRepertoire HTBI primers and CDR3-region Arm-PCR. TCRdb re-analysed the multiplex PCR reads in MiXCR, keeping a single row per CDR3 protein. The profile shows about 530,000 distinct CDR3 sequences, about 16% of them singletons. These data were also reused for a study on T cells in Graves' hyperthyroidism and ophthalmopathy.

The J gene is TRBJ2-7, the V gene TRBV9; D remains unclear. This sequence originates from a woman aged 40 to 65 with Graves disease. Sequences were derived from peripheral blood mononuclear cells (PBMCs), sampled at new diagnosis, from a patient treated with antithyroid drugs. CDR3 coding DNA: TGTGCCAGCAGCCGAGACACCCTCTCCTGCGAGCAGTACTTC. Protein product: CASSRDTLSCEQYF.